These 30 T cell receptor beta chains were sequenced from one sample in a study of shared clonotypes between healthy human individuals. Some clones are missing from TCRdb's copy, which holds only in-frame ones; the method was immunoSEQ multiplex PCR. The profile shows millions of clones, less than 95% of them singletons. Naivety among CD8 cells was defined by CD45RO negativity and positive CCR7 selection, thereby excluding terminally differentiated effector memory CD45RA+ cells. Sequenced input: naive CD8+ T cells sorted from blood. The receptor source for this set is a young man in good health.

This sequence joins TRBV27 and TRBJ1-5; 8 bases line up with TRBD1. The CDR3 loop spans 15 amino acids. Germline-derived CDR1 and CDR2 are MNHEY and SMNVEV (reference sequence). Unmatched junction bases numbered 3, after V lost 5 bases and J lost 0 bases. CDR3 protein: CASSPTGVSNQPQHF. DNA of the CDR3: TGTGCCAGCAGTCCGACAGGGGTTAGCAATCAGCCCCAGCATTTT.

The chain has TRBV11-3 and TRBJ2-2; D is ambiguous. This CDR3 region has 16 residues. Trimming took 4 bases from V and 6 from J, leaving 18 bases between them. CDR1 and CDR2 (germline): SGHNT, YENEEA. The CDR3 nucleotides are TGTGCCAGCAGCTCTCCCGAAAGGGTTTATGCCGGGGAGCTGTTTTTT. This sequence encodes CASSSPERVYAGELFF.

J is TRBJ2-1 and V is TRBV7-6; D gene unclear. V was pared by 5 bases and J by 2 bases, with 7 bases between. This CDR3 has 13 amino acids. Per germline, CDR1 SGHVS and CDR2 FNYEAQ. The CDR3 spells CASSPLPYNEQFF. Written as DNA, the CDR3 is TGTGCCAGCAGCCCACTACCCTACAATGAGCAGTTCTTC.

Of note for this clone: Other DNA sequences in the same sample also yield this CDR3. This chain connects TRBV7-9 to TRBJ2-5; D remains unclear. This CDR3 contains 12 residues. The germline CDR1 and CDR2 sequences are SEHNR and FQNEAQ (reference sequence). Deletions cut 0 bases from V and 4 bases from J, with 3 bases between. The CDR3 reads CASSLALETQYF. In DNA form, the CDR3 reads TGTGCCAGCAGCTTAGCACTAGAGACCCAGTACTTC. The whole variable domain, remainder taken from reference TRBV7-9 and TRBJ2-5, is DTGVSQNPRHKITKRGQNVTFRCDPISEHNRLYWYRQTLGQGPEFLTYFQNEAQLEKSRLLSDRFSAERPKGSFSTLEIQRTEQGDSAMYLCASSLALETQYFGPGTRLLVL.

The chain joins TRBV7-8 to TRBJ2-6; possibly TRBD1 for D (5 bases). Trimming took off 11 bases at V and 0 bases at J, with 17 bases between the two ends. The CDR3 sequence is 16 residues long. Germline CDR1 is SGHVS and CDR2 is FQNEAQ. CDR3: CALLYGHISGANVLTF. The CDR3 nucleotides are TGTGCCCTATTATATGGACACATCTCTGGGGCCAACGTCCTGACTTTC.

This clone was recorded only once. The V gene is TRBV5-6, the J gene TRBJ2-7; TRBD1 matches 7 bases. With V trimmed by 4 bases and J by 4 bases, 11 bases remained unmatched. Per the germline V gene, CDR1 is SGHDT and CDR2 is YYEEEE. CDR3 length equals 15 residues. CDR3 in amino acids: CASSPKTGLGYEQYF. The CDR3 bases are TGTGCCAGCAGCCCAAAGACAGGGCTCGGGTACGAGCAGTACTTC.

This clone has a single count. The chain is built from TRBV25-1 and TRBJ1-3; no definite D call. The CDR3 loop spans 14 amino acids. V was trimmed by 7 bases and J by 2 bases, leaving 12 bases between them. CDR1 and CDR2 from the germline V gene are MGHDK and SYGVNS. The CDR3 spells CASTRAGPGNTIYF. The CDR3 DNA is TGTGCCAGCACTCGCGCAGGCCCTGGAAACACCATATATTTT.

This clone was detected once. The V call is TRBV7-2, the J call TRBJ2-5; D is possibly TRBD2 (5 bases). The CDR3 consists of 15 residues. The germline gives CDR1 SGHTA, CDR2 FQGNSA. V was clipped by 5 bases and J by 5 bases, with 18 bases between them. DNA for the CDR3: TGTGCCAGCAGCCCACTAGGACTGGGCCATGAGACCCAGTACTTC. Its translation: CASSPLGLGHETQYF.

This clone was counted once. The V and J genes are TRBV19 and TRBJ1-3; 7 nucleotides line up with TRBD1. CDR3 length: 16 amino acids. The germline gives CDR1 LNHDA, CDR2 SQIVND (reference sequence). V was clipped by 2 bases and J by 1 base; unmatched bases: 5. The CDR3 region has the DNA TGTGCCAGTAGTATACCGGGACAGACATCTGGAAACACCATATATTTT. Its protein is CASSIPGQTSGNTIYF.

The rearrangement links TRBV11-2 to TRBJ2-3, with 7 bases matching TRBD2. This CDR3 is built from 16 residues. CDR1 is SGHAT, CDR2 FQNNGV, per germline. Unmatched junction bases numbered 4, after V lost 1 base and J lost 0 bases. The CDR3 DNA reads as TGTGCCAGCAGCTTAGTAGTGGGGGGGAGCACAGATACGCAGTATTTT. Translation: CASSLVVGGSTDTQYF.

This clone was observed a single time. The rearrangement links TRBV5-5 to TRBJ2-2, with D possibly matching TRBD2 (7 bases). This CDR3 region has 15 residues. The germline V and J ends were trimmed by 4 bases and 3 bases, with 13 bases remaining between them. CDR1 SGHKS and CDR2 YYEKEE come from the germline V gene (reference sequence). The CDR3 reads CASSPWGGDTGELFF. CDR3 nucleotide sequence: TGTGCCAGCAGCCCCTGGGGGGGCGACACCGGGGAGCTGTTTTTT.

This CDR3 reads CASAPWTSGAQETQYF. The DNA for the CDR3 is TGTGCCAGCGCCCCCTGGACTAGCGGTGCCCAAGAGACCCAGTACTTC. The chain uses TRBV7-9 and TRBJ2-5, with TRBD2 matching 10 bases. Germline V CDR1 and CDR2: SEHNR, FQNEAQ (reference sequence). Trimming removed 8 bases from V and 1 base from J; junction bases left unmatched: 10. CDR3 size: 16 residues.

The chain has TRBV4-1 and TRBJ1-1, with 10 bases identical to TRBD1. This CDR3 comprises 17 residues. Germline V gene data show CDR1 as MGHRA and CDR2 as YSYEKL. Germline trimming cut 1 base from V and 0 bases from J; bases unmatched to any gene: 5. For the CDR3, the DNA is TGCGCCAGCAGCCAAGTGGGGACAGGGGACCTGAACACTGAAGCTTTCTTT. Protein product: CASSQVGTGDLNTEAFF.

On this clone itself: One end of the junction varies from germline; a read error may be responsible. The CDR3, as DNA: TGCGCCAGCAGTCTCCGGGATTTCCGGATCTTC. It yields the protein CASSLRDFRIF. The rearrangement links TRBV4-1 to TRBJ2-1; D might be TRBD2 (5 bases). Germline V gives CDR1 MGHRA, CDR2 YSYEKL. CDR3 length equals 11 residues.

J is TRBJ2-7 and V is TRBV30; D gene uncertain. This CDR3 has 11 amino acids. V was pared by 3 bases and J by 4 bases, with 7 bases between. Germline assignment: CDR1 GTSNPN and CDR2 SVGIG (reference sequence). The DNA of the CDR3 is TGTGCCTGGAGCAAAGCGTACGAGCAGTACTTC. Its translation: CAWSKAYEQYF.

This clone was observed a handful of times. The sample has other DNA sequences that encode this CDR3 too. The chain couples TRBV6-5 to TRBJ2-7; D is ambiguous. V shed 0 bases and J shed 6 bases, with 3 bases lying between them. Germline V CDR1 and CDR2: MNHEY, SVGAGI. This CDR3 contains 11 residues. Here the CDR3 reads CASSYSGEQYF. As DNA, the CDR3 is TGTGCCAGCAGTTACTCGGGCGAGCAGTACTTC.

Note on this clone: Other DNA variants within this sample encode the same CDR3. This chain links TRBV4-1 with TRBJ2-5; D unresolved. In germline, CDR1 is MGHRA, CDR2 YSYEKL. V was trimmed by 0 bases and J by 3 bases, leaving 5 bases between them. The CDR3 sequence is 13 residues long. DNA for the CDR3: TGCGCCAGCAGCCAAGACACTGAAGAGACCCAGTACTTC. Translation gives CASSQDTEETQYF.

The chain employs TRBV4-2 and TRBJ2-7; D might be TRBD2 (6 bases). The V end was cut by 0 bases, the J end by 2 bases, with 11 bases between. The CDR3 is 15 amino acids. Germline CDR1 reads LGHNA; CDR2 reads YNFKEQ. The CDR3 loop is CASSQEEGPPYEQYF. The CDR3 DNA follows: TGTGCCAGCAGCCAAGAGGAGGGCCCCCCCTACGAGCAGTACTTC.

The V call is TRBV5-1, the J call TRBJ1-1, with D uncertain. The V gene lost 2 bases and the J gene lost 1 base, with 18 bases spanning the gap. The CDR3 runs to 17 residues. In germline, CDR1 is SGHRS, CDR2 YFSETQ. The CDR3: CASSFHPGEAENTEAFF. The DNA of the CDR3 is TGCGCCAGCAGCTTCCACCCGGGTGAGGCAGAGAACACTGAAGCTTTCTTT.

The chain has TRBV10-3 and TRBJ2-7, with 9 bases matching TRBD1. CDR3 length: 14 residues. V was pared by 6 bases and J by 3 bases, with 6 bases of the junction left unmatched. Germline CDR1 and CDR2: ENHRY and SYGVKD. The CDR3 coding sequence is TGTGCCATCAGAGAGGACAGGGGCAACTACGAGCAGTACTTC. Encoded protein: CAIREDRGNYEQYF.

V usage is TRBV29-1 and J usage is TRBJ2-5; D gene ambiguous. Per germline, CDR1 SQVTM and CDR2 ANQGSEA. Trimming left V 7 bases short and J 1 base short, with 13 bases between. This CDR3 is built from 13 residues. The CDR3 reads CSGWQFLQETQYF. The DNA for the CDR3 is TGCAGCGGTTGGCAGTTTCTCCAAGAGACCCAGTACTTC.

This clone was seen a single time. V is TRBV7-9 and J is TRBJ2-5; 10 positions match TRBD2. V was pared by 3 bases and J by 5 bases, with 9 bases of the junction left unmatched. The CDR3 length is 16 residues. From germline, CDR1 is SEHNR and CDR2 FQNEAQ (reference sequence). CDR3 nucleotide sequence: TGTGCCAGCAGCTTCGGTGGGCTAGCGGGAGCTGAGACCCAGTACTTC. Encoded protein: CASSFGGLAGAETQYF.

A remark on this clone: The sample contains more than one DNA sequence encoding this CDR3. The genes are TRBV27 and TRBJ1-1; D remains unclear. This CDR3 comprises 11 residues. V lost 4 bases, J lost 3 bases, and 3 bases lay in between. In germline, CDR1 is MNHEY, CDR2 SMNVEV (reference sequence). The CDR3 sequence is CASSSYTEAFF. CDR3 coding DNA: TGTGCCAGCAGTTCATACACTGAAGCTTTCTTT.

On this clone: The same CDR3 arises from other DNA sequences in this sample as well. The chain combines TRBV27 with TRBJ2-3, with D perhaps TRBD2 (5 bases). Germline loops: CDR1 MNHEY, CDR2 SMNVEV (reference sequence). CDR3 length equals 16 residues. V dropped 2 bases and J dropped 1 base, with 13 bases sitting between them. CDR3 residues: CASSLVGVSGTDTQYF. The CDR3 coding sequence is TGTGCCAGCAGTTTAGTCGGGGTATCAGGCACAGATACGCAGTATTTT.

Details on this clone: Other nucleotide sequences from this sample produce the same CDR3. The CDR3 loop reads CASSSGGEQYF. The CDR3 region has the DNA TGTGCCAGCAGCTCGGGAGGGGAGCAGTACTTC. The chain couples TRBV9 to TRBJ2-7; the match to TRBD2 covers 8 bases. V shed 4 bases, J shed 7 bases, and the junction held 1 base outside the gene matches. Germline CDR1 reads SGDLS; CDR2 reads YYNGEE. The CDR3 has 11 residues.

The rearrangement joins TRBV6-6 to TRBJ2-5, with D possibly matching TRBD2 (6 bases). The V end lost 4 bases, the J end lost 5 bases, and 11 bases lay between the germline ends. Germline V gives CDR1 MNHNY, CDR2 SVGAGI (reference sequence). CDR3 length: 13 residues. CDR3 in amino acids: CASSWEARETQYF. The DNA of the CDR3 is TGTGCCAGCAGTTGGGAGGCCCGGGAGACCCAGTACTTC.

The chain recombines TRBV6-1 with TRBJ2-7; TRBD1 agrees at 8 bases. This CDR3 region has 14 residues. After removal of 1 base from V and 4 bases from J, the junction contained 3 bases not matched to a gene. The V gene's germline CDR1 is MNHNS and CDR2 SASEGT. Here the CDR3 DNA reads TGTGCCAGCAGTGAAGTCCGGGACAGGTACGAGCAGTACTTC. This encodes CASSEVRDRYEQYF.

This chain links TRBV25-1 with TRBJ2-2, with a tentative D call TRBD2 (7 bases). The CDR3 contains 16 residues. V was pared by 4 bases and J by 6 bases, with 18 bases between. Germline CDR1 reads MGHDK; CDR2 reads SYGVNS. This CDR3 reads CASSGRGARVAGELFF. CDR3 bases: TGTGCCAGCAGTGGCCGGGGGGCCAGGGTAGCCGGGGAGCTGTTTTTT. Variable domain in full (rest from reference TRBV25-1 and TRBJ2-2): EADIYQTPRYLVIGTGKKITLECSQTMGHDKMYWYQQDPGMELHLIHYSYGVNSTEKGDLSSESTVSRIRTEHFPLTLESARPSHTSQYLCASSGRGARVAGELFFGEGSRLTVL.

This clone was detected a few times. Different DNA sequences within this sample yield the same CDR3. The V call is TRBV9, the J call TRBJ2-7, with unresolved D. The V gene lost 0 bases and the J gene lost 1 base, with 5 bases spanning the gap. CDR1 is SGDLS, CDR2 YYNGEE, per germline. The CDR3 has 13 residues. Written as DNA, the CDR3 is TGTGCCAGCAGCGTAGGTGGGTCCTACGAGCAGTACTTC. It encodes CASSVGGSYEQYF.

Regarding this clone: The same CDR3 is also encoded by other DNA sequences in this sample. This chain joins TRBV11-2 and TRBJ2-5; D may be TRBD1 or TRBD2 (5 bases each). Germline values: CDR1 SGHAT, CDR2 FQNNGV. The V gene lost 5 bases and the J gene lost 5 bases, with 9 bases spanning the gap. This CDR3 has 12 amino acids. The CDR3 sequence is CASSPEGETQYF. The CDR3 region has the DNA TGTGCCAGCAGCCCCGAGGGGGAGACCCAGTACTTC.